This is a list of T cell receptor beta chains from one sample in a study of Ad26.COV2.S vaccination and SARS-CoV-2 variants. Assay used: immunoSEQ multiplex PCR; TCRdb lists only in-frame clones, some missing. This repertoire shows about 350,000 clones, 70% to 90% found once; its top ten account for 9.5% to 12%. Material: peripheral blood, obtained in a trial of Ad26.COV2.S vaccine versus placebo. Receptors were obtained from a person between 18 and 65 years old who received the Ad26.COV2.S COVID-19 vaccine or a placebo. Both conserved end residues are part of each CDR3. The order of the fields is CDR3 protein, CDR3 DNA, V gene, D gene, clone size, J gene. A D gene is named only where the DNA matches it firmly. Clone sizes are given selectively: once, few, many, or a class where the clone is expanded.

CASSLFGVSEGYTF	TGTGCCAGCAGCTTATTTGGAGTTTCGGAAGGCTACACCTTC	TRBV7-9	NA	NA	TRBJ1-2
CAISESPIHRRGALNQPQHF	TGTGCCATCAGTGAGTCCCCTATACACAGGCGGGGGGCCCTTAATCAGCCCCAGCATTTT	TRBV10-3	NA	NA	TRBJ1-5
CASTEGVGAWETQYF	TGTGCCAGCACCGAGGGGGTGGGGGCTTGGGAGACCCAGTACTTC	TRBV6-5	NA	NA	TRBJ2-5
CASRSPGLGQPQHF	TGTGCCAGCAGGTCACCAGGGCTAGGTCAGCCCCAGCATTTT	TRBV27	NA	NA	TRBJ1-5
CASASTGEGDYGYTF	TGTGCCAGCGCCTCCACGGGAGAGGGGGATTATGGCTACACCTTC	TRBV28	NA	NA	TRBJ1-2
CASSLATPKETQYF	TGTGCCAGCAGTTTGGCTACTCCGAAAGAGACCCAGTACTTC	TRBV27	NA	NA	TRBJ2-5
CASSPGLLYEQYF	TGTGCCAGCAGCCCGGGACTACTCTACGAGCAGTACTTC	TRBV9	TRBD2	NA	TRBJ2-7
CASSPPNRGDQPQHF	TGTGCCAGCTCACCACCCAACAGGGGGGATCAGCCCCAGCATTTT	TRBV18	TRBD1	NA	TRBJ1-5
CASGPPGRPREQYF	TGTGCTAGTGGTCCGCCGGGCAGGCCGCGCGAGCAGTACTTC	TRBV12-5	NA	NA	TRBJ2-7
CASSPSGGAGEQYF	TGTGCCAGCTCACCAAGCGGGGGGGCTGGCGAGCAGTACTTC	TRBV18	TRBD2	NA	TRBJ2-7
CASRRRTGNTGELFF	TGCGCCAGCAGACGTCGGACAGGGAACACCGGGGAGCTGTTTTTT	TRBV5-1	TRBD1	NA	TRBJ2-2
CASSLNWATNEKLFF	TGTGCCAGCAGCTTAAATTGGGCCACTAATGAAAAACTGTTTTTT	TRBV7-9	NA	NA	TRBJ1-4
CATSDWTSGRTGELFF	TGTGCCACCAGTGATTGGACTAGCGGGAGGACCGGGGAGCTGTTTTTT	TRBV24-1	TRBD2	NA	TRBJ2-2
CASSPHGGNQPQHF	TGTGCCAGCAGCCCGCACGGGGGCAATCAGCCCCAGCATTTT	TRBV9	NA	NA	TRBJ1-5
CASSSRGAGGIAYEQYF	TGTGCCAGCAGCTCCCGAGGGGCGGGAGGGATCGCCTACGAGCAGTACTTC	TRBV6-4	TRBD2	NA	TRBJ2-7
CASSQPSAPKSTDTQYF	TGTGCCAGCAGCCAACCCTCGGCCCCCAAAAGCACAGATACGCAGTATTTT	TRBV3-1/TRBV3-2	NA	NA	TRBJ2-3
CASSPRQGPTSVQYF	TGTGCCAGCAGCCCTCGACAGGGCCCCACTTCGGTGCAGTACTTC	TRBV7-2	TRBD1	NA	TRBJ2-7
CSASNGQAVNTEAFF	TGCAGTGCTAGTAACGGACAGGCCGTCAACACTGAAGCTTTCTTT	TRBV20-1	TRBD1	NA	TRBJ1-1
CASSSRQGSSYNEQFF	TGTGCCAGCAGCTCCCGACAGGGCAGCTCCTACAATGAGCAGTTCTTC	TRBV7-2	TRBD1	NA	TRBJ2-1
CASRESATGLAQHF	TGTGCCAGCCGCGAATCGGCGACCGGTCTGGCCCAGCATTTT	TRBV6-5	NA	once	TRBJ1-5
CASSYLPGQPMNTEAFF	TGTGCCAGCAGTTACCTCCCGGGACAGCCCATGAACACTGAAGCTTTCTTT	TRBV5-5	TRBD1	NA	TRBJ1-1
CASSPTTGGTQPQHF	TGTGCCAGTAGTCCCACGACAGGGGGTACTCAGCCCCAGCATTTT	TRBV19	TRBD1	once	TRBJ1-5
CASSLPSGTYNEQFF	TGCGCCAGCAGCTTACCTAGCGGAACCTACAATGAGCAGTTCTTC	TRBV5-1	TRBD2	once	TRBJ2-1
CASSSSGVVHEQFF	TGTGCCAGCAGCTCTAGCGGGGTGGTTCATGAGCAGTTCTTC	TRBV11-2	TRBD2	NA	TRBJ2-1
CASSSSGRARNEQFF	TGTGCCAGCAGTTCGAGCGGGAGGGCCCGTAATGAGCAGTTCTTC	TRBV28	TRBD2	NA	TRBJ2-1
CASSSGQGEAFF	TGTGCCAGCAGCTCGGGACAGGGTGAAGCTTTCTTT	TRBV5-6	TRBD1	NA	TRBJ1-1
CASSSDTNTEAFF	TGTGCCAGCAGCTCGGACACGAACACTGAAGCTTTCTTT	TRBV7-9	NA	NA	TRBJ1-1
CASSVQPTSGNNEQFF	TGTGCCAGCAGTGTTCAACCGACTAGCGGGAACAATGAGCAGTTCTTC	TRBV6-4	TRBD2	NA	TRBJ2-1
CASSVGHEGSPLHF	TGTGCCAGCAGCGTAGGACACGAGGGTTCACCCCTCCACTTT	TRBV9	NA	NA	TRBJ1-6
CASSLMSGYTF	TGTGCCAGCAGCTTAATGAGTGGCTACACCTTC	TRBV7-9	NA	NA	TRBJ1-2
CASSPRRLAGGGGELFF	TGTGCCAGCAGCCCCCGTAGGCTAGCGGGGGGGGGCGGGGAGCTGTTTTTT	TRBV9	TRBD2	NA	TRBJ2-2
CASSILSGSTVHEQYF	TGTGCCAGTTCAATTCTTAGCGGTTCGACGGTCCACGAGCAGTACTTC	TRBV19	NA	NA	TRBJ2-7
CASRDRGSPQSGNTIYF	TGTGCCAGCAGGGACAGGGGATCGCCCCAATCTGGAAACACCATATATTTT	TRBV28	TRBD1	NA	TRBJ1-3
CASSLTGETQYF	TGTGCCAGCAGTTTAACCGGGGAGACCCAGTACTTC	TRBV12-3/TRBV12-4	NA	NA	TRBJ2-5
CSASIGAGDTQYF	TGCAGTGCTAGTATTGGAGCGGGAGATACGCAGTATTTT	TRBV20-1	NA	NA	TRBJ2-3
CASSLDGTGAGLGSQHF	TGTGCCAGCAGCTTGGACGGGACAGGCGCCGGGTTAGGGTCCCAGCATTTT	TRBV5-8	TRBD1	NA	TRBJ1-5
CASSVGTANEAFF	TGTGCCAGCAGCGTCGGGACAGCTAATGAAGCTTTCTTT	TRBV5-6	TRBD1	NA	TRBJ1-1
CASSGNNYGYTF	TGTGCCAGCTCCGGGAACAACTATGGCTACACCTTC	TRBV5-5	NA	NA	TRBJ1-2
CASSLAGGNQPQHF	TGTGCCAGCAGCCTCGCGGGGGGGAATCAGCCCCAGCATTTT	TRBV3-1/TRBV3-2	NA	NA	TRBJ1-5
CASSSRIAGDTTDTQYF	TGTGCCAGCAGCAGCCGGATAGCGGGAGACACCACAGATACGCAGTATTTT	TRBV5-4	TRBD2	NA	TRBJ2-3
CASSLSPGVETQYF	TGCGCCAGCAGCTTGTCACCAGGGGTGGAGACCCAGTACTTC	TRBV5-1	NA	NA	TRBJ2-5
CASSLAGPGELFF	TGTGCCAGCAGCTTAGCCGGGCCGGGGGAGCTGTTTTTT	TRBV11-3	NA	NA	TRBJ2-2
CASSFQAGFYNEQFF	TGTGCCAGCAGTTTCCAGGCGGGATTCTACAATGAGCAGTTCTTC	TRBV6-5	NA	NA	TRBJ2-1